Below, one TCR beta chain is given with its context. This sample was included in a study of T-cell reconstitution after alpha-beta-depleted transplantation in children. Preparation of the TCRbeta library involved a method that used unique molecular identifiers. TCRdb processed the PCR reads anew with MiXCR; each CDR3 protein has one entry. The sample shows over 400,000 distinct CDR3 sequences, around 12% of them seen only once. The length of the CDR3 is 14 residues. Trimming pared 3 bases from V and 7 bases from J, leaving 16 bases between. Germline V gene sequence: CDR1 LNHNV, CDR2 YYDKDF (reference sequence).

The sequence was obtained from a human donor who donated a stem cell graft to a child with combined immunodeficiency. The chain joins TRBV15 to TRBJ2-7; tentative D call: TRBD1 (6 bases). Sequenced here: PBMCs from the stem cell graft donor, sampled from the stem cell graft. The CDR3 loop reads CATSRSGSQGEQYF. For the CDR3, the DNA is TGTGCCACCAGCAGGTCGGGGTCCCAGGGGGAGCAGTACTTC.